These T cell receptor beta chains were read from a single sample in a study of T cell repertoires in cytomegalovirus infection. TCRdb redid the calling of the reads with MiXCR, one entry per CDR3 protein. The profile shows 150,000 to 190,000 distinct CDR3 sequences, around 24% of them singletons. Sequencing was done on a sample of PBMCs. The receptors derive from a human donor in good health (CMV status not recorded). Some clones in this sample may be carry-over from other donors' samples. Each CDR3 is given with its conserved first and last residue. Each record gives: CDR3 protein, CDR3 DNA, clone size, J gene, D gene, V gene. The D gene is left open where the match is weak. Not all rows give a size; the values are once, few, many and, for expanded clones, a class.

CDR3aa: CASSFDRAADTQYF; CDR3nt: TGCGCCAGCAGCTTTGACAGGGCGGCAGATACGCAGTATTTT; abundance: few; j_gene: TRBJ2-3; d_gene: TRBD1; v_gene: TRBV5-1
CDR3aa: CASSQGGINEQFF; CDR3nt: TGCGCCAGCAGCCAAGGGGGCATAAATGAGCAGTTCTTC; abundance: -; j_gene: TRBJ2-1; d_gene: -; v_gene: TRBV4-1
CDR3aa: CASSYSMYRQPSDGYTF; CDR3nt: TGTGCCAGCAGTTACTCTATGTACAGACAGCCCTCGGATGGCTACACCTTC; abundance: -; j_gene: TRBJ1-2; d_gene: -; v_gene: TRBV6-2/TRBV6-3
CDR3aa: CASSRTAGTGGYEQYF; CDR3nt: TGTGCCAGCAGCCGAACTGCCGGGACAGGGGGGTACGAGCAGTACTTC; abundance: many; j_gene: TRBJ2-7; d_gene: TRBD1; v_gene: TRBV7-2
CDR3aa: CASSPWAGASEQFF; CDR3nt: TGTGCCAGCAGCCCTTGGGCGGGGGCTAGTGAGCAGTTCTTC; abundance: -; j_gene: TRBJ2-1; d_gene: -; v_gene: TRBV7-3
CDR3aa: CASSLGGARTGTSGREQYF; CDR3nt: TGTGCCAGCAGTTTAGGAGGAGCGCGGACCGGGACTAGCGGGAGGGAGCAGTACTTC; abundance: -; j_gene: TRBJ2-7; d_gene: TRBD2; v_gene: TRBV28
CDR3aa: CASSLSGPSGNIQYF; CDR3nt: TGTGCCAGCAGTTTAAGTGGTCCTAGCGGAAACATTCAGTACTTC; abundance: -; j_gene: TRBJ2-4; d_gene: TRBD2; v_gene: TRBV12-3/TRBV12-4
CDR3aa: CASSSRTGKSPLHF; CDR3nt: TGTGCCAGCAGCTCTCGGACAGGGAAATCACCCCTCCACTTT; abundance: many; j_gene: TRBJ1-6; d_gene: TRBD1; v_gene: TRBV7-2
CDR3aa: CSARLGRYQETQYF; CDR3nt: TGCAGTGCTAGGCTTGGTCGATACCAAGAGACCCAGTACTTC; abundance: -; j_gene: TRBJ2-5; d_gene: -; v_gene: TRBV20-1
CDR3aa: CASSPGLGSTDTQYF; CDR3nt: TGTGCCAGCAGTCCGGGACTAGGGAGCACAGATACGCAGTATTTT; abundance: -; j_gene: TRBJ2-3; d_gene: TRBD2; v_gene: TRBV28
CDR3aa: CASSLGRGNTEAFF; CDR3nt: TGTGCCAGCAGCTTAGGGAGGGGGAACACTGAAGCTTTCTTT; abundance: many; j_gene: TRBJ1-1; d_gene: -; v_gene: TRBV7-2
CDR3aa: CASSHGQGLSYEQYF; CDR3nt: TGTGCCAGCAGCCACGGACAGGGCCTTTCCTACGAGCAGTACTTC; abundance: many; j_gene: TRBJ2-7; d_gene: TRBD1; v_gene: TRBV7-2
CDR3aa: CASSFGGATSYNEQFF; CDR3nt: TGTGCCAGCAGCTTTGGGGGGGCGACCTCCTACAATGAGCAGTTCTTC; abundance: many; j_gene: TRBJ2-1; d_gene: -; v_gene: TRBV5-4
CDR3aa: CASSPGGAGGVEQYF; CDR3nt: TGTGCCAGCAGCCCTGGGGGAGCGGGAGGGGTCGAGCAGTACTTC; abundance: -; j_gene: TRBJ2-7; d_gene: TRBD2; v_gene: TRBV7-8
CDR3aa: CASSLWAGIYEQYF; CDR3nt: TGTGCCAGCAGTTTATGGGCGGGAATCTACGAGCAGTACTTC; abundance: -; j_gene: TRBJ2-7; d_gene: -; v_gene: TRBV7-2
CDR3aa: CASSPLVGGYNEQFF; CDR3nt: TGTGCCAGCAGTCCCCTCGTAGGCGGATACAATGAGCAGTTCTTC; abundance: few; j_gene: TRBJ2-1; d_gene: -; v_gene: TRBV25-1
CDR3aa: CASSQDIQGGGRETQYF; CDR3nt: TGCGCCAGCAGCCAAGATATACAGGGGGGTGGACGAGAGACCCAGTACTTC; abundance: few; j_gene: TRBJ2-5; d_gene: TRBD1; v_gene: TRBV4-1
CDR3aa: CASSIRGQAGELFF; CDR3nt: TGTGCCAGTAGTATCAGGGGGCAAGCCGGGGAGCTGTTTTTT; abundance: few; j_gene: TRBJ2-2; d_gene: TRBD1; v_gene: TRBV19
CDR3aa: CASAGGPNEKLFF; CDR3nt: TGTGCCAGCGCGGGAGGCCCGAATGAAAAACTGTTTTTT; abundance: -; j_gene: TRBJ1-4; d_gene: -; v_gene: TRBV28
CDR3aa: CASSWGQSYEQYF; CDR3nt: TGTGCCAGCAGCTGGGGACAGTCCTACGAGCAGTACTTC; abundance: many; j_gene: TRBJ2-7; d_gene: TRBD1; v_gene: TRBV7-9
CDR3aa: CASSLHADTQYF; CDR3nt: TGTGCCAGCAGCTTACACGCAGATACGCAGTATTTT; abundance: many; j_gene: TRBJ2-3; d_gene: -; v_gene: TRBV7-2
CDR3aa: CSGGDIYGYTF; CDR3nt: TGCAGCGGCGGGGACATCTATGGCTACACCTTC; abundance: -; j_gene: TRBJ1-2; d_gene: -; v_gene: TRBV29-1
CDR3aa: CASSFTRTEAFF; CDR3nt: TGTGCCAGCAGTTTTACGAGGACTGAAGCTTTCTTT; abundance: many; j_gene: TRBJ1-1; d_gene: -; v_gene: TRBV12-3/TRBV12-4
CDR3aa: CASSYVGPTDTQYF; CDR3nt: TGTGCCAGCAGTTACGTGGGACCCACAGATACGCAGTATTTT; abundance: many; j_gene: TRBJ2-3; d_gene: -; v_gene: TRBV6-5
CDR3aa: CASSLYNVGTANGYTF; CDR3nt: TGTGCCAGCAGCTTGTATAACGTTGGGACAGCTAATGGCTACACCTTC; abundance: many; j_gene: TRBJ1-2; d_gene: TRBD1; v_gene: TRBV5-5
CDR3aa: CASSPDTLAGGHNEQFF; CDR3nt: TGTGCCAGCAGTCCGGATACTTTAGCGGGGGGCCACAATGAGCAGTTCTTC; abundance: few; j_gene: TRBJ2-1; d_gene: TRBD2; v_gene: TRBV6-2/TRBV6-3
CDR3aa: CASSRGSEQFF; CDR3nt: TGTGCCAGCAGCCGGGGCAGTGAGCAGTTCTTC; abundance: few; j_gene: TRBJ2-1; d_gene: -; v_gene: TRBV5-4
CDR3aa: CASSLTGQGAYEQYF; CDR3nt: TGTGCCAGCAGCTTAACAGGACAGGGGGCCTACGAGCAGTACTTC; abundance: many; j_gene: TRBJ2-7; d_gene: TRBD1; v_gene: TRBV7-3
CDR3aa: CASSETGDNEQFF; CDR3nt: TGCGCCAGCAGCGAAACAGGGGACAATGAGCAGTTCTTC; abundance: -; j_gene: TRBJ2-1; d_gene: TRBD1; v_gene: TRBV5-1
CDR3aa: CASSFHSGYPTYEQYF; CDR3nt: TGTGCCAGCAGCTTTCATAGCGGGTACCCCACCTACGAGCAGTACTTC; abundance: -; j_gene: TRBJ2-7; d_gene: TRBD2; v_gene: TRBV11-2
CDR3aa: CASSIREGRDQPQHF; CDR3nt: TGTGCCAGCAGCATAAGAGAGGGTCGGGATCAGCCCCAGCATTTT; abundance: -; j_gene: TRBJ1-5; d_gene: -; v_gene: TRBV7-8
CDR3aa: CASSLRGTVNEKLFF; CDR3nt: TGTGCCAGCAGCTTAAGGGGGACGGTGAATGAAAAACTGTTTTTT; abundance: -; j_gene: TRBJ1-4; d_gene: -; v_gene: TRBV7-9
CDR3aa: CASSYRGSYEQYF; CDR3nt: TGTGCCAGCAGCTACAGGGGCTCCTACGAGCAGTACTTC; abundance: many; j_gene: TRBJ2-7; d_gene: TRBD1; v_gene: TRBV7-9
CDR3aa: CASSLKDPLSTDTQYF; CDR3nt: TGTGCCAGCAGCTTGAAAGACCCGCTTAGCACAGATACGCAGTATTTT; abundance: -; j_gene: TRBJ2-3; d_gene: -; v_gene: TRBV5-8
CDR3aa: CSARDASGIAETQYF; CDR3nt: TGCAGTGCTAGAGATGCTAGCGGGATTGCGGAGACCCAGTACTTC; abundance: few; j_gene: TRBJ2-5; d_gene: TRBD2; v_gene: TRBV20-1
CDR3aa: CASRTAGFGETQYF; CDR3nt: TGTGCCAGCAGAACCGCGGGATTCGGGGAGACCCAGTACTTC; abundance: many; j_gene: TRBJ2-5; d_gene: -; v_gene: TRBV7-9
CDR3aa: CASSQFSGGIQETQYF; CDR3nt: TGCGCCAGCAGCCAGTTTAGCGGGGGGATCCAAGAGACCCAGTACTTC; abundance: few; j_gene: TRBJ2-5; d_gene: TRBD2; v_gene: TRBV4-1
CDR3aa: CASSLGARVQPQHF; CDR3nt: TGTGCCAGCAGCTTGGGGGCGAGGGTTCAGCCCCAGCATTTT; abundance: -; j_gene: TRBJ1-5; d_gene: -; v_gene: TRBV5-6
CDR3aa: CASRTAGNEQYF; CDR3nt: TGTGCCAGCAGAACGGCCGGCAACGAGCAGTACTTC; abundance: -; j_gene: TRBJ2-7; d_gene: -; v_gene: TRBV7-3
CDR3aa: CASSKDRLYEQYF; CDR3nt: TGTGCCAGCAGCAAGGACAGGCTCTACGAGCAGTACTTC; abundance: many; j_gene: TRBJ2-7; d_gene: TRBD1; v_gene: TRBV7-2
CDR3aa: CASSINRDRVSTGELFF; CDR3nt: TGTGCCAGCAGCATCAATCGGGACAGGGTATCGACCGGGGAGCTGTTTTTT; abundance: -; j_gene: TRBJ2-2; d_gene: TRBD1; v_gene: TRBV9
CDR3aa: CASSVSGGMIPDTQYF; CDR3nt: TGTGCCAGCAGCGTAAGCGGGGGGATGATCCCAGATACGCAGTATTTT; abundance: many; j_gene: TRBJ2-3; d_gene: TRBD2; v_gene: TRBV7-2
CDR3aa: CATKRGTGNTIYF; CDR3nt: TGTGCCACCAAGCGGGGGACTGGAAACACCATATATTTT; abundance: once; j_gene: TRBJ1-3; d_gene: -; v_gene: TRBV7-9
CDR3aa: CASSQDSGVNTGELFF; CDR3nt: TGTGCCAGCAGCCAAGATTCAGGGGTCAACACCGGGGAGCTGTTTTTT; abundance: -; j_gene: TRBJ2-2; d_gene: -; v_gene: TRBV14
CDR3aa: CASRASSYNEQFF; CDR3nt: TGTGCCAGCAGAGCTAGCTCCTACAATGAGCAGTTCTTC; abundance: few; j_gene: TRBJ2-1; d_gene: -; v_gene: TRBV25-1
CDR3aa: CASSIRLGTNEKLFF; CDR3nt: TGTGCCAGCAGCATACGACTTGGAACTAATGAAAAACTGTTTTTT; abundance: -; j_gene: TRBJ1-4; d_gene: -; v_gene: TRBV11-1
CDR3aa: CATSDPLKGSDEQFF; CDR3nt: TGTGCCACCAGTGATCCCCTCAAGGGGTCCGATGAGCAGTTCTTC; abundance: few; j_gene: TRBJ2-1; d_gene: -; v_gene: TRBV24-1